Below are 20 T cell receptor beta chains sequenced from a single sample in a study of regulatory T cells in long-lasting Graves disease. The TCR beta library used iRepertoire HTBI primers with Arm-PCR amplification of CDR3. TCRdb re-analysed the multiplex PCR reads in MiXCR, keeping a single row per CDR3 protein. The data contain 400,000 to 500,000 distinct CDR3 sequences, approximately 16% of them singletons. The time point here: newly diagnosed GD, antithyroid drugs for less than 3 months. Generation of the TCR library employed RNA extracted from PBMCs. These sequences were also reported in another study, on T cells in Graves' hyperthyroidism and ophthalmopathy.

The sequenced sample was peripheral blood mononuclear cells (PBMCs), obtained at new diagnosis, from a patient treated with antithyroid drugs. The receptors stem from a woman aged 40 to 50 with Graves disease.

In its sample, this clonotype was seen many times. The chain couples TRBV27 to TRBJ1-2; D might be TRBD1 (6 bases). The CDR3 totals 13 residues. Trimming removed 4 bases at V and 8 bases at J, with 14 bases between. Per germline, CDR1 MNHEY and CDR2 SMNVEV (reference sequence). The CDR3 sequence: CASSYRDHRGYTF. The DNA for the CDR3 is TGTGCCAGCAGTTACAGGGACCATCGGGGCTACACCTTC.

This clonotype occurred a few times. V and J are TRBV7-2 and TRBJ1-2, with 8 bases lining up with TRBD1. CDR1 is SGHTA, CDR2 FQGNSA, per germline. This CDR3 is 13 amino acids long. V dropped 5 bases and J dropped 4; count of bases not matched to a gene: 3. The CDR3 DNA follows: TGTGCCAGCAGCAAGGGGACAGGCTATGGCTACACCTTC. Its translation: CASSKGTGYGYTF.

The chain recombines TRBV2 with TRBJ2-3, with D unclear. This CDR3 is built from 14 residues. Trimming stripped 4 bases from V and 0 bases from J, with 8 bases between. CDR1 and CDR2 from the germline V gene are SNHLY and FYNNEI. CDR3 in DNA: TGTGCCAGCAGTGGAACGGTTAGCACAGATACGCAGTATTTT. It is translated as CASSGTVSTDTQYF.

This clonotype was counted many times. The J gene is TRBJ2-1, the V gene TRBV2; no definite D call. The CDR3 contains 15 residues. With 4 bases removed from V and 0 bases from J, the gap between germline ends came to 10 bases. Germline CDR1 is SNHLY and CDR2 is FYNNEI. CDR3 loop: CASSGSQSSYNEQFF. The CDR3 DNA follows: TGTGCCAGCAGTGGTTCTCAAAGCTCCTACAATGAGCAGTTCTTC.

J is TRBJ2-1 and V is TRBV6-5, with 8 bases matching TRBD2. The CDR3 is made up of 21 amino acids. CDR1 and CDR2 from the germline V gene are MNHEY and SVGAGI. After removal of 3 bases from V and 4 bases from J, the junction contained 23 bases not matched to a gene. Here the CDR3 DNA reads TGTGCCAGCAGTTATTCCCCGGGACTAGTTGATCTCGTTGATAAGTACAATGAGCAGTTCTTC. Protein sequence: CASSYSPGLVDLVDKYNEQFF.

This clonotype was seen at least ten times. The chain combines TRBV15 with TRBJ1-1; D is uncertain. V was cut by 3 bases and J by 1 base, with 12 bases left in between. This CDR3 is built from 15 residues. The germline CDR1 and CDR2 sequences are LNHNV and YYDKDF (reference sequence). As DNA, the CDR3 is TGTGCCACCAGCAGGCCTACCGACCCGAACACTGAAGCTTTCTTT. Translating it yields CATSRPTDPNTEAFF.

The sample holds many counts of this clonotype. The CDR3 DNA is TGCAGTGCTAGAGCCCTTGGACTTGAGCAGTTCTTC. This sequence encodes CSARALGLEQFF. This chain uses TRBV20-1 with TRBJ2-1; TRBD2 might be the D (5 bases). The CDR3 runs 12 residues. Germline values: CDR1 DFQATT, CDR2 SNEGSKA (reference sequence). With 1 base removed from V and 9 bases from J, the gap between germline ends came to 10 bases.

This clonotype turned up a few times. Here the CDR3 DNA reads TGCAGTGCTAGATTCACGAGGGGGAATTACGAGCAGTACTTC. This translates into CSARFTRGNYEQYF. The chain uses TRBV20-1 and TRBJ2-7; perhaps TRBD1 as D (6 bases). Germline V CDR1 and CDR2: DFQATT, SNEGSKA (reference sequence). CDR3 length equals 14 residues. Trimming removed 2 bases at V and 4 bases at J, with 15 bases between.

The chain links TRBV4-1 to TRBJ2-1, with D unclear. The CDR3 is made up of 13 amino acids. Trimming took off 5 bases at V and 0 bases at J, with 5 bases between the two ends. Per germline, CDR1 MGHRA and CDR2 YSYEKL. The CDR3, as DNA: TGCGCCAGCAGCACTAACTCCTACAATGAGCAGTTCTTC. The encoded protein is CASSTNSYNEQFF.

This clonotype was counted once. This sequence may be a read error, since a much larger clone differs from it by one base. The rearrangement uses TRBV3-1 and TRBJ2-4; D not certain. CDR1 LGHDT and CDR2 YNNKEL come from the germline V gene (reference sequence). This CDR3 comprises 14 residues. Here the CDR3 reads CASSQGRSSYIRYF. In DNA form, the CDR3 reads TGTGCCAGCAGCCAAGGTCGGAGTAGTTACATTCGGTACTTC.

The chain combines TRBV5-5 with TRBJ2-1, with 7 bases matching TRBD2. Germline assignment: CDR1 SGHKS and CDR2 YYEKEE (reference sequence). CDR3 length equals 15 residues. V was pared by 6 bases and J by 9 bases, with 15 bases of the junction left unmatched. This chain's CDR3 is CASTATGGVSGEQFF. The CDR3 DNA reads as TGTGCCAGCACCGCTACTGGGGGGGTCTCGGGTGAGCAGTTCTTC.

This clonotype appeared many times. This sequence joins TRBV28 and TRBJ1-5; 12 nucleotides align to TRBD1. The junction had 5 bases not matched to a gene; V was cut back by 6 bases and J by 2 bases. Looked up from germline, CDR1 is MDHEN and CDR2 is SYDVKM. CDR3 size: 16 residues. CDR3: CASRGDRGRRNQPQHF. CDR3 DNA sequence: TGTGCCAGCAGGGGGGACAGGGGGCGTCGCAATCAGCCCCAGCATTTT.

This clonotype was observed at least ten times. The chain combines TRBV11-3 with TRBJ1-1; perhaps TRBD1 as D (5 bases). CDR3 size: 13 residues. V lost 5 bases, J lost 5 bases, and 12 bases lay in between. The germline CDR1 and CDR2 sequences are SGHNT and YENEEA. In nucleotides, the CDR3 is TGTGCCAGCAGCAGGGGTGTTGGGACTGAAGCTTTCTTT. It codes for CASSRGVGTEAFF.

The chain is built from TRBV5-1 and TRBJ2-7; D uncertain. The CDR3 runs 13 residues. Trimming stripped 2 bases from V and 7 bases from J, with 13 bases between. CDR1 SGHRS and CDR2 YFSETQ come from the germline V gene. The CDR3 loop is CASSLGNRREQYF. The CDR3 DNA sequence: TGCGCCAGCAGCTTAGGGAATCGAAGGGAGCAGTACTTC.

This clonotype has at least ten counts. CDR3 nucleotides: TGTGCCAGCAGCTCACCCGGGACAGGGGGCCGAGAGACCCAGTACTTC. Translating it yields CASSSPGTGGRETQYF. The V call is TRBV28, the J call TRBJ2-5; 12 nucleotides line up with TRBD1. CDR3 length: 16 amino acids. Germline trimming cut 6 bases from V and 4 bases from J; bases unmatched to any gene: 9. Germline V gene data show CDR1 as MDHEN and CDR2 as SYDVKM.

This chain connects TRBV2 to TRBJ1-1; perhaps TRBD1 as D (6 bases). The CDR3 extends over 12 amino acids. The germline V gene encodes CDR1 SNHLY and CDR2 FYNNEI. V was shortened by 8 bases and J by 4 bases, with 11 bases between the two germline ends. The CDR3 region has the DNA TGTGCCAGCGACCGGGGGGCCACTGAAGCTTTCTTT. This encodes CASDRGATEAFF.

This clonotype was observed at least ten times. The CDR3 protein is CASRTAGVSYGYTF. The CDR3 coding sequence is TGTGCCAGCAGAACCGCCGGGGTTAGCTATGGCTACACCTTC. The chain couples TRBV2 to TRBJ1-2; D remains ambiguous. V was shortened by 6 bases and J by 4 bases, with 15 bases between the two germline ends. Germline V gene lookup returns CDR1 SNHLY and CDR2 FYNNEI. The CDR3 runs to 14 residues.

This clonotype was seen many times. The genes are TRBV11-2 and TRBJ2-1; TRBD2 aligns across 7 bases. The CDR3 extends over 14 amino acids. Germline values: CDR1 SGHAT, CDR2 FQNNGV. Trimming removed 3 bases from V and 5 bases from J; junction bases left unmatched: 4. The CDR3 is CASSFGGGNNEQFF. The CDR3 DNA reads TGTGCCAGCAGCTTTGGGGGAGGGAACAATGAGCAGTTCTTC.

The table lists this clonotype with a count of one. The CDR3 sequence is CASASLTRRVGNTEAFF. The CDR3 region has the DNA TGTGCCAGCGCATCTCTGACCCGGCGGGTTGGAAACACTGAAGCTTTCTTT. The chain has TRBV7-8 and TRBJ1-1; D uncertain. V dropped 8 bases and J dropped 2 bases, with 24 bases sitting between them. CDR3 size: 17 residues. The germline gives CDR1 SGHVS, CDR2 FQNEAQ.

V and J are TRBV5-6 and TRBJ1-5; D remains ambiguous. V dropped 0 bases and J dropped 3 bases, with 10 bases sitting between them. Germline V gene data show CDR1 as SGHDT and CDR2 as YYEEEE. The length of the CDR3 is 15 residues. DNA for the CDR3: TGTGCCAGCAGCTTGGGACACTCGACCAATCAGCCCCAGCATTTT. Protein: CASSLGHSTNQPQHF.